This T cell receptor beta chain originates from a study of CD8 T cells in Susac syndrome. Study outcomes and limitations: Clonal expansion was absent from the CD4+ T cell repertoires in Susac syndrome.

RNA totalling about 0.45 to 1 ug underwent reverse transcription with random hexamers. TCRdb reanalysed the immunoSEQ multiplex PCR reads using MiXCR and keeps one entry per CDR3 protein. Here the sample spans more than 200,000 distinct CDR3 sequences, about 95% being singletons. In this sample, this clonotype turned up once. As yet, its antigen is unknown. Source material: CD4+ T cells from PBMCs. This TCR was recovered from a human donor with Susac syndrome.

The CDR3 loop reads CASSATAQETQYF. CDR3 coding DNA: TGCGCCAGCAGTGCTACGGCCCAAGAGACCCAGTACTTC. The J gene is TRBJ2-5, the V gene TRBV10-2; D gene uncertain. CDR1 is WSHSY and CDR2 is SAAADI in the germline V gene. V was shortened by 4 bases and J by 1 base, with 7 bases between the two germline ends. The CDR3 has 13 amino acids.